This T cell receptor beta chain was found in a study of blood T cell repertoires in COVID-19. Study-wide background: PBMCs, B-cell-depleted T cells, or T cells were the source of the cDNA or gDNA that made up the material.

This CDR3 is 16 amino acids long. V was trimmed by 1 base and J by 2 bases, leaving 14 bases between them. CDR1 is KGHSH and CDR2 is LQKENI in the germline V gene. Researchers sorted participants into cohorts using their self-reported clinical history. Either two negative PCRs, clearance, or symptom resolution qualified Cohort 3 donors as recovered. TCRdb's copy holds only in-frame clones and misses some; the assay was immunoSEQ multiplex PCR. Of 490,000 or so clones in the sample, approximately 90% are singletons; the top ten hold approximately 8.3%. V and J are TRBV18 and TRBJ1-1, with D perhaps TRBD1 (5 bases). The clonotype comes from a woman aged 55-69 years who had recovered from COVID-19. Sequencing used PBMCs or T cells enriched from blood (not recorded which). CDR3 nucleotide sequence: TGTGCCAGCTCACCACAAATGGCAGGGATAAACACTGAAGCTTTCTTT. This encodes CASSPQMAGINTEAFF.